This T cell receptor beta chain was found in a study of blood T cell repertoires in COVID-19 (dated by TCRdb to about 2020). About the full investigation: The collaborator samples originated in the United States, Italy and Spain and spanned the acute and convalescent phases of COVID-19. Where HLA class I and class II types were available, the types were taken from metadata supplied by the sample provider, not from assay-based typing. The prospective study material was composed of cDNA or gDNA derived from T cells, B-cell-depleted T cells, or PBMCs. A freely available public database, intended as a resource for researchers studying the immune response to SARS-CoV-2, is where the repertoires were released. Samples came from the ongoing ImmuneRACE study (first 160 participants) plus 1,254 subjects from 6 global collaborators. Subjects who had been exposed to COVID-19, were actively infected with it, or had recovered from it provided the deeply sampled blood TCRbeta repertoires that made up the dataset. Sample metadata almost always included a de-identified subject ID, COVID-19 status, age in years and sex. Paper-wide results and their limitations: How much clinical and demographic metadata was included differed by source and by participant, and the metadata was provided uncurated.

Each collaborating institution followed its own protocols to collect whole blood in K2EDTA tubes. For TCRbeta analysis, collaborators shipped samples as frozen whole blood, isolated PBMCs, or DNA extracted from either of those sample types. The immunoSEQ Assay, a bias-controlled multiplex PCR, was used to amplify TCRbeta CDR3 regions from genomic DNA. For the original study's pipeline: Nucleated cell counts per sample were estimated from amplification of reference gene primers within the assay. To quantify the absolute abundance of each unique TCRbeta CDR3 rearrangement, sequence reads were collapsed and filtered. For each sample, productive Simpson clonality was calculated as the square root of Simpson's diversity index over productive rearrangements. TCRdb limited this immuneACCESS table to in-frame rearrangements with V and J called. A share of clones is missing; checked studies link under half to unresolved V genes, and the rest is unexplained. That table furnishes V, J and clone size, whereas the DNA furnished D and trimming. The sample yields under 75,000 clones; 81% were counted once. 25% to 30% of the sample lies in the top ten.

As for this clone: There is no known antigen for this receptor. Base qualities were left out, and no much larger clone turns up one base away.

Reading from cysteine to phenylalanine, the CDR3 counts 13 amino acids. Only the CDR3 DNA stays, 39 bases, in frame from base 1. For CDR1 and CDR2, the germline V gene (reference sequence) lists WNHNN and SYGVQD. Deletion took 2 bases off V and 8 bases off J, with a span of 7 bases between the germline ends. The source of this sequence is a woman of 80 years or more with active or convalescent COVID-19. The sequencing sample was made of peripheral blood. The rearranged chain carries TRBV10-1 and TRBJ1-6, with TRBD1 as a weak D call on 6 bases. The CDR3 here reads CASSEGQYSPLHF. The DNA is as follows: TGCGCCAGCAGTGAGGGACAGTATTCACCCCTCCACTTT.